A single sample is the source of the 3 T cell receptor beta chains below, sequenced in a study of identical twins. TCRdb called the 5' RACE reads again in MiXCR, with one record for every CDR3 protein. The sample holds some 730,000 distinct CDR3 sequences, about 20% seen once. This sample also belongs to another study, concerning T cells expressing NK-cell markers.

The material sequenced was PBMCs. The receptors come from a woman younger than 30 in good health.

The chain has TRBV20-1 and TRBJ2-3; D may match TRBD1 or TRBD2 (6 bases each). The CDR3 consists of 13 residues. Trimming took off 6 bases at V and 6 bases at J, with 16 bases between the two ends. In germline, CDR1 is DFQATT, CDR2 SNEGSKA (reference sequence). The CDR3 nucleotides read TGCAGTGCAATGCCGGGGGCCCCGGATACGCAGTATTTT. It encodes CSAMPGAPDTQYF.

The rearrangement uses TRBV5-1 and TRBJ1-6, with D unclear. Looked up from germline, CDR1 is SGHRS and CDR2 is YFSETQ. V was pared by 1 base and J by 7 bases, with 9 bases between. The CDR3 is 14 amino acids. CDR3 DNA sequence: TGCGCCAGCAGCTTGCGCACGGGGAATTCACCCCTCCACTTT. It codes for CASSLRTGNSPLHF.

This clonotype has more than one count but fewer than ten. For the CDR3, the DNA is TGTGCCAGCAGTTCCCCAGCCCAAGGAGTAGGTGAGCAGTTCTTC. The encoded protein is CASSSPAQGVGEQFF. The chain recombines TRBV12-3 or TRBV12-4 with TRBJ2-1; D gene ambiguous. The CDR3 is 15 residues long. V was pared by 4 bases and J by 9 bases, with 19 bases between.